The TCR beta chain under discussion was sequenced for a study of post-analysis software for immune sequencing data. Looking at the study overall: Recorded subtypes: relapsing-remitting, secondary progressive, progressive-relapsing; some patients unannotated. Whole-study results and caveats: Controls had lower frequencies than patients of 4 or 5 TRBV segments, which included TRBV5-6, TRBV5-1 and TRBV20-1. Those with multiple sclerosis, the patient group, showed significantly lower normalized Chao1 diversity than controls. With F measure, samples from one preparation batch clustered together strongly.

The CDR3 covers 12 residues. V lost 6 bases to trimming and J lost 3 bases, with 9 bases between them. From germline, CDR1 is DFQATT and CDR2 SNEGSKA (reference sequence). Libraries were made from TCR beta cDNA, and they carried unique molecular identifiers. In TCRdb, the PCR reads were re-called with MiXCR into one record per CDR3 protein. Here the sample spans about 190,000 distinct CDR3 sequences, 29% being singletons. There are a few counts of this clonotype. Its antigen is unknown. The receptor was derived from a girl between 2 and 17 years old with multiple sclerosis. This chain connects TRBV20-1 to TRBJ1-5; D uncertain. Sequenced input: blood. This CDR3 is CSASSNNQPQHF. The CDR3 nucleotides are TGCAGTGCCTCTTCCAACAATCAGCCCCAGCATTTT.